The source of this T cell receptor (beta chain) is a study of T cell responses to AZD1222 COVID-19 vaccine. Overall study results and limits: With dominance at 160-218 and 743-854, vaccine-associated CD4 TCRs spanned spike. Clonal diversity was possibly underestimated, and white British individuals and females predominated among donors. Nearly half of unique spike-specific TCRs reportedly avoided B.1.351 and B.1.1.7 mutated regions.

Of note for this clone: Its specificity is unknown.

Clones were read by immunoSEQ multiplex PCR, and TCRdb kept only the in-frame ones, dropping some. The repertoire holds around 130,000 clones, with about 90% as singletons. Some second doses came at about 4 weeks and others at about 12 weeks; these were pooled. The CDR3 has 15 amino acids. The V gene's germline CDR1 is KGHDR and CDR2 SFDVKD. Germline trimming cut 3 bases from V and 9 bases from J; bases unmatched to any gene: 5. The chain is built from TRBV24-1 and TRBJ2-1, with TRBD1 identical over 12 bases. Source: peripheral blood, taken 28 days after the second AZD1222 dose. This TCR derives from an adult who received the AZD1222 COVID-19 vaccine. CDR3 nucleotide sequence: TGTGCCACCAGTGATACCGGGACAGGGGGCACTGAGCAGTTCTTC. Its translation is CATSDTGTGGTEQFF.